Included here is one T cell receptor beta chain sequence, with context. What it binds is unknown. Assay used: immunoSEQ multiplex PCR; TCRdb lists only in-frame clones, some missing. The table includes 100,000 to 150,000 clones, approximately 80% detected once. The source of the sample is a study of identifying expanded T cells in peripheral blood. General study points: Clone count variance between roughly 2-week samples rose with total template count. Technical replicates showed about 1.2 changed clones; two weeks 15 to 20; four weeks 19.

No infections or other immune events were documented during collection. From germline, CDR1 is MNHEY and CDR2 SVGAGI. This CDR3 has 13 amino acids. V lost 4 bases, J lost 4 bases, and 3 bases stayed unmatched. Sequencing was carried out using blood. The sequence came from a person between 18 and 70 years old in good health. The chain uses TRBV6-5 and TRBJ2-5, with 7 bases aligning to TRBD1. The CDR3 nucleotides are TGTGCCAGCAGTTCACAGGGGAGAGAGACCCAGTACTTC. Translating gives CASSSQGRETQYF.